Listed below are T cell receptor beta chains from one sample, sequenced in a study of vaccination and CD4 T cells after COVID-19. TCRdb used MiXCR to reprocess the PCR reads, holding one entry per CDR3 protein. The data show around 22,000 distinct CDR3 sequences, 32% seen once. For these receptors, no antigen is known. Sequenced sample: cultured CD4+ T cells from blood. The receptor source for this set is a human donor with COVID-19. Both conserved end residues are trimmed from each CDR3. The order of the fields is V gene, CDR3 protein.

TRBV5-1,ASSLAGGGADTQY
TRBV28,ASSPPGQGAGGYT
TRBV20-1,SAPDRGGLSF
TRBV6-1,ASRGTGMSEKLF
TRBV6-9,ASKVDRQAEAF
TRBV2,ASRGQGYSNQPQH
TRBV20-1,SARKRGGPDTQY
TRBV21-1,ASSKRGADTQY
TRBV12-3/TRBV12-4,ASNPSLNYGYT
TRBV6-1,ASSLGTAEAF
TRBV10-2,ASTPVEPTDTQY
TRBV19,ASSTPGQVGSGPQH
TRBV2,ASSVKGVGNQPQH
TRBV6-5,ASSYGDSQYEQY
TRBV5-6,ASSLGGGNQPQH
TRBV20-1,SAPGQIYNEQF
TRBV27,ASRPSPVNSPLH
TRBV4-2,ASSHNSPPGGTNYGYT
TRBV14,ASSQAAQGAQY
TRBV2,ASSPRTVLNEKLF
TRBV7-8,ASSLAPGYEQY
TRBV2,ASSGTSGGSNEQF
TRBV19,ASSIQGWANEKLF
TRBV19,ASSAIVYGYT
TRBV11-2,ASSLAGQGLRANVLT
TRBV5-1,ASSLEGQPYGYT
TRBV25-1,ASSEGGQETQY
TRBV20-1,SARRGLAGNQETQY
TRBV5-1,ASSSTTGGDQPQH
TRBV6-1,ASKQSYSSGNTIY
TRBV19,ASSPPELGGNTIY
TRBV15,ATSRPDRGGETQY
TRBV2,ARGGQGDSPLH
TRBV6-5,ASSSKGNEQF
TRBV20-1,SARASGGLLDRSSTDTQY
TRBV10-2,ASSEDRAGRVNEQY
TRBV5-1,ASSLNSGVPTDTQY
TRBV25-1,ASSDRNGANVLT
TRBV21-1,ASSKDVEGESWEQY
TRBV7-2,ASSVKGGGKGELF
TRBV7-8,ASSLGAGREQY
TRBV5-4,ASSLVGGGGYT
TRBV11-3,ASSLNNNEQF
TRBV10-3,VISDQAGPDTQY
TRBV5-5,ASIVTGNTEAF
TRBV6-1,ASRRTLAAQETQY
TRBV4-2,ASSQGSSGNTIY
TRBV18,ASSPPVTTEAF
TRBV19,ASNLGQANQPQH
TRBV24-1,ATSVQAPSYNSPLH
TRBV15,ATSRDRSGNTIY
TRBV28,ASMGDRVNTEAF
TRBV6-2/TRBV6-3,ASTWGNEAF
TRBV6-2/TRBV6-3,ASSYSSLAGVPSSYNEQF
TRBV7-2,ASGMSGGNNEQF
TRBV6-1,ASSEPTGPGEQH
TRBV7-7,ASSEGQIQETQY